This TCR beta chain appears in the sequencing data of a study of spatial heterogeneity in lung cancer. Study-wide context: After resection, follow-up PBMC samples were sequenced when available, at a median of around 2 years later. There were, on average, more than eight raw-read appearances for each unique TCR and UMI combination.

TCRdb re-called the 5' RACE reads through MiXCR, storing one row per CDR3 protein. The data contain 49,000 or so distinct CDR3 sequences, roughly 12% of them singletons. The germline CDR1 and CDR2 sequences are SGHRS and YFSETQ. This CDR3 has 18 residues. The V and J ends lost 0 bases and 4 bases, in that order; junction bases with no gene match: 15. This clonotype was counted ten times or more. Time point indicated: blood at routine non-recurrence follow-up after resection. The input material, whole RNA from tumor, nontumor lung or frozen PBMC, was sequenced unsorted. This sequence originates from a male donor with early-stage non-small cell lung cancer. Sequencing was performed on PBMCs, taken at follow-up. This chain joins TRBV5-1 and TRBJ1-2; TRBD1 aligns across 7 bases. The CDR3 nucleotides read TGCGCCAGCAGCTTGGCAGGGATTAATCGGGACAGACTCTATGGCTACACCTTC. Translation gives CASSLAGINRDRLYGYTF.